The 25 T cell receptor beta chains below were found in one sample sequenced in a study of T cells in Graves' hyperthyroidism and ophthalmopathy. Using RNA transcripts as the source, TCR beta CDR3 regions were amplified. Primed by the HTBI set, a first-round RT-PCR was run on the TCR CDR3. TCRdb redid the calling of the multiplex PCR reads with MiXCR, one entry per CDR3 protein. The profile shows some 400,000 distinct CDR3 sequences, around 14% of them singletons. Source material: blood. These receptors were obtained from a woman aged 60-75 years with Graves' hyperthyroidism.

The sample holds many counts of this clonotype. CDR3 loop: CATGTAYSNQPQHF. The CDR3 DNA sequence: TGTGCCACCGGGACAGCTTATAGCAATCAGCCCCAGCATTTT. This chain uses TRBV24-1 with TRBJ1-5; 7 nucleotides align to TRBD1. CDR3 length: 14 residues. The germline gives CDR1 KGHDR, CDR2 SFDVKD. Unmatched junction bases numbered 4, after V lost 9 bases and J lost 0 bases.

This clonotype was picked up many times. The rearrangement joins TRBV5-1 to TRBJ2-1; 7 nucleotides match TRBD2. Germline V gene sequence: CDR1 SGHRS, CDR2 YFSETQ. The CDR3 is 15 amino acids. J lost 8 bases, V lost 0 bases, and 8 bases had no gene match. The CDR3 DNA is TGCGCCAGCAGCTTGGGTTGGACTAGTGCCGATGAGCAGTTCTTC. Its protein is CASSLGWTSADEQFF. The whole variable domain, filled in from reference TRBV5-1 and TRBJ2-1, reads KAGVTQTPRYLIKTRGQQVTLSCSPISGHRSVSWYQQTPGQGLQFLFEYFSETQRNKGNFPGRFSGRQFSNSRSEMNVSTLELGDSALYLCASSLGWTSADEQFFGPGTRLTVL.

This clonotype showed up many times. Here the CDR3 reads CATTPGRGETQYF. Here the CDR3 DNA reads TGTGCCACAACCCCCGGTCGGGGAGAGACCCAGTACTTC. The chain couples TRBV10-3 to TRBJ2-5; a possible D gene is TRBD2 (5 bases). Germline CDR1 ENHRY, CDR2 SYGVKD. V was trimmed by 10 bases and J by 4 bases, leaving 16 bases between them. This CDR3 is built from 13 residues.

This clonotype was seen a few times. The rearrangement joins TRBV5-4 to TRBJ2-2; the match to TRBD1 covers 7 bases. Per the germline V gene, CDR1 is SGHNT and CDR2 is YYREEE (reference sequence). This CDR3 is built from 14 residues. V shed 4 bases and J 4 bases; nucleotides not matched to a gene: 4. This chain's CDR3 is CASSARTGTGELFF. The DNA for the CDR3 is TGTGCCAGCAGCGCGCGGACAGGCACCGGGGAGCTGTTTTTT. Full variable domain (rest looked up from reference TRBV5-4 and TRBJ2-2): ETGVTQSPTHLIKTRGQQVTLRCSSQSGHNTVSWYQQALGQGPQFIFQYYREEENGRGNFPPRFSGLQFPNYSSELNVNALELDDSALYLCASSARTGTGELFFGEGSRLTVL.

This clonotype came up many times. The J gene is TRBJ1-5, the V gene TRBV20-1; D gene uncertain. This CDR3 is 13 amino acids long. CDR1 is DFQATT and CDR2 is SNEGSKA in the germline V gene (reference sequence). The V end was cut by 4 bases, the J end by 0 bases, with 7 bases between. Here the CDR3 reads CSAKEYSNQPQHF. The CDR3 DNA is TGCAGTGCTAAAGAATATAGCAATCAGCCCCAGCATTTT.

This clonotype was observed a handful of times. V usage is TRBV20-1 and J usage is TRBJ2-2; 10 nucleotides match TRBD1. CDR3 length: 17 amino acids. The germline gives CDR1 DFQATT, CDR2 SNEGSKA (reference sequence). DNA for the CDR3: TGCAGCAAGACAGGGGGCGCTTATATGTTGAAGACCGGGGAGCTGTTTTTT. Its translation is CSKTGGAYMLKTGELFF.

This rearrangement joins TRBV10-3 to TRBJ1-1; D is uncertain. The CDR3 runs 13 residues. Germline V gene sequence: CDR1 ENHRY, CDR2 SYGVKD. Trimming left V 9 bases short and J 5 bases short, with 16 bases between. This CDR3 reads CAIDDGRGTEAFF. The DNA for the CDR3 is TGTGCCATAGACGACGGACGTGGGACTGAAGCTTTCTTT.

At least ten counts were recorded for this clonotype. The CDR3 spells CSARDLGRYNEQFF. The CDR3 DNA sequence: TGCAGTGCTAGAGATCTTGGCAGATACAATGAGCAGTTCTTC. This rearrangement joins TRBV20-1 to TRBJ2-1; D uncertain. The CDR3 is 14 amino acids. The V and J ends lost 0 bases and 4 bases respectively, with 10 bases between them. The germline V gene has CDR1 DFQATT and CDR2 SNEGSKA (reference sequence).

J is TRBJ2-7 and V is TRBV10-3; D is uncertain. From germline, CDR1 is ENHRY and CDR2 SYGVKD. The germline V and J ends were trimmed by 1 base and 6 bases, with 10 bases remaining between them. The CDR3 totals 13 residues. The CDR3 sequence: CAISEYNPGEQYF. The CDR3 nucleotides are TGTGCCATCAGTGAGTACAATCCAGGCGAGCAGTACTTC.

This clonotype was recorded many times. The CDR3 coding sequence is TGTGCCTGGAGTGTCGTGAACACCGGGGAGCTGTTTTTT. This encodes CAWSVVNTGELFF. The V call is TRBV30, the J call TRBJ2-2; D gene uncertain. Germline V lookup: CDR1 GTSNPN, CDR2 SVGIG (reference sequence). V was trimmed by 0 bases and J by 1 base, leaving 3 bases between them. The CDR3 runs to 13 residues.

This clonotype was counted at least ten times. The chain has TRBV24-1 and TRBJ1-4; D gene unclear. The V end was cut by 4 bases, the J end by 8 bases, with 10 bases between. The CDR3 runs to 13 residues. Germline assignment: CDR1 KGHDR and CDR2 SFDVKD. The CDR3 is CATSDTEGEKLFF. In DNA, the CDR3 is TGTGCCACCAGTGACACTGAAGGCGAAAAACTGTTTTTT.

This clonotype was seen ten or more times. The chain has TRBV28 and TRBJ2-5, with 9 bases identical to TRBD1. This CDR3 is built from 16 residues. V lost 1 base, J lost 3 bases, and 6 bases stayed unmatched. In germline, CDR1 is MDHEN, CDR2 SYDVKM. The CDR3 DNA reads as TGTGCCAGCAGTTTATTAGGCACAGGGGGCGAAGAGACCCAGTACTTC. Protein product: CASSLLGTGGEETQYF.

At least ten counts were recorded for this clonotype. The genes are TRBV24-1 and TRBJ1-1; no clear D. The CDR3 extends over 14 amino acids. The germline V gene has CDR1 KGHDR and CDR2 SFDVKD. Trimming took 3 bases from V and 1 from J, leaving 8 bases between them. The CDR3 DNA follows: TGTGCCACCAGTGATAGTGTCCAGAACACTGAAGCTTTCTTT. Translation gives CATSDSVQNTEAFF.

In this sample, this clonotype turned up many times. The J gene is TRBJ1-1, the V gene TRBV7-3; D remains unclear. Trimming took off 0 bases at V and 2 bases at J, with 4 bases between the two ends. Germline V gene sequence: CDR1 SGHTA, CDR2 FQGTGA. CDR3 length: 13 amino acids. CDR3 in amino acids: CASSLTFNTEAFF. The CDR3 region has the DNA TGTGCCAGCAGCTTAACGTTCAACACTGAAGCTTTCTTT. Looking up the rest from reference TRBV7-3 and TRBJ1-1 gives the full variable domain: GAGVSQTPSNKVTEKGKYVELRCDPISGHTALYWYRQSLGQGPEFLIYFQGTGAADDSGLPNDRFFAVRPEGSVSTLKIQRTERGDSAVYLCASSLTFNTEAFFGQGTRLTVV.

About this clonotype itself: This may be a read error: a much more frequent sequence differs by one nucleotide. This rearrangement joins TRBV2 to TRBJ2-3; D tentatively fits TRBD1 or TRBD2 (6 bases each). CDR3 length: 14 amino acids. Germline values: CDR1 SNHLY, CDR2 FYNNEI. The CDR3 nucleotides are TGTGCCCGAAAAGGGGGGACGAGCATAGATACGCAGTATTTT. As protein: CARKGGTSIDTQYF.

This clonotype was counted many times. The CDR3 DNA reads TGCAGTGCTATAAGAACCGACAGCTATGGCTACACCTTC. Translating it yields CSAIRTDSYGYTF. The rearrangement links TRBV20-1 to TRBJ1-2; D might be TRBD1 (5 bases). The germline V and J ends were trimmed by 4 bases and 4 bases, with 13 bases remaining between them. The germline CDR1 and CDR2 sequences are DFQATT and SNEGSKA (reference sequence). CDR3 length: 13 residues.

The V call is TRBV29-1, the J call TRBJ2-7; D remains unclear. This CDR3 contains 10 residues. Germline V gives CDR1 SQVTM, CDR2 ANQGSEA. V lost 4 bases, J lost 5 bases, and 6 bases lay in between. This CDR3 is CSVVGHEQYF. For the CDR3, the DNA is TGCAGCGTTGTTGGCCACGAGCAGTACTTC.

V and J are TRBV5-1 and TRBJ1-2, with a possible D match to TRBD1 (5 bases). The V end was cut by 5 bases, the J end by 5 bases, with 16 bases between. CDR1 and CDR2 from the germline V gene are SGHRS and YFSETQ. The CDR3 has 14 residues. CDR3 residues: CASSRDSLGYGYTF. The CDR3 nucleotides read TGCGCCAGCAGTCGAGACAGCCTGGGATATGGCTACACCTTC.

The V and J genes are TRBV12-5 and TRBJ1-1, with 7 nucleotides matching TRBD1. V shed 3 bases, J shed 7 bases, and the junction held 5 bases outside the gene matches. The CDR3 covers 13 residues. Germline V lookup: CDR1 LGHNT, CDR2 FRNRAP. The CDR3 loop is CASGFGQVGEAFF. The CDR3 DNA follows: TGTGCTAGTGGTTTCGGACAGGTGGGTGAAGCTTTCTTT.

At least ten counts were recorded for this clonotype. CDR3 bases: TGTGCCTGGAGTCAGGGGGGGAATAGCAATCAGCCCCAGCATTTT. Protein: CAWSQGGNSNQPQHF. V is TRBV30 and J is TRBJ1-5; TRBD1 matches at 7 bases. The CDR3 loop spans 15 amino acids. With 2 bases clipped from V and 0 bases from J, the junction kept 4 bases outside the gene matches. Germline lookup yields CDR1 GTSNPN and CDR2 SVGIG (reference sequence).

This clonotype occurred many times. Here the CDR3 reads CASSPREGHNEQFF. CDR3 bases: TGTGCCAGCAGCCCCCGGGAGGGCCACAATGAGCAGTTCTTC. The chain links TRBV7-8 to TRBJ2-1, with TRBD2 matching 8 bases. Looked up from germline, CDR1 is SGHVS and CDR2 is FQNEAQ. This CDR3 has 14 amino acids. V lost 5 bases to trimming and J lost 5 bases; unmatched junction nucleotides: 5.

This CDR3 reads CSARPNWRSRLDEQFF. The DNA of the CDR3 is TGCAGTGCTAGACCGAACTGGCGGTCAAGGTTGGATGAGCAGTTCTTC. The chain combines TRBV20-1 with TRBJ2-1; D ambiguous. This CDR3 contains 16 residues. Trimming removed 2 bases from V and 8 bases from J, with 22 bases in between. Per germline, CDR1 DFQATT and CDR2 SNEGSKA (reference sequence).

The table lists this clonotype with many counts. The J gene is TRBJ2-7, the V gene TRBV11-2, with D unclear. In germline, CDR1 is SGHAT, CDR2 FQNNGV. The CDR3 sequence is 14 residues long. Trimming pared 0 bases from V and 6 bases from J, leaving 12 bases between. DNA of the CDR3: TGTGCCAGCAGCTTAGATTTTGGGCAGAGCGAGCAGTACTTC. Translation gives CASSLDFGQSEQYF. The variable domain in full, completed from reference TRBV11-2 and TRBJ2-7, reads EAGVAQSPRYKIIEKRQSVAFWCNPISGHATLYWYQQILGQGPKLLIQFQNNGVVDDSQLPKDRFSAERLKGVDSTLKIQPAKLEDSAVYLCASSLDFGQSEQYFGPGTRLTVT.

This clonotype was counted only a few times. The rearrangement links TRBV20-1 to TRBJ1-2; weak D call: TRBD1 (5 bases). V was pared by 5 bases and J by 1 base, with 5 bases between. Germline V lookup: CDR1 DFQATT, CDR2 SNEGSKA (reference sequence). The CDR3 has 11 residues. The chain's CDR3 is CSADSNYGYTF. As DNA, the CDR3 is TGCAGTGCTGACAGTAACTATGGCTACACCTTC.

This clonotype was seen at least ten times. The CDR3 sequence is CASSLRLSANEQFF. The CDR3 DNA reads TGTGCCAGCAGCTTAAGGCTTTCAGCTAATGAGCAGTTCTTC. The V call is TRBV7-2, the J call TRBJ2-1; D unresolved. Germline V CDR1 and CDR2: SGHTA, FQGNSA. Trimming took off 2 bases at V and 7 bases at J, with 12 bases between the two ends. CDR3 length: 14 residues.